This T cell receptor (beta chain) appears in the sequencing data of a study of OX40 agonist ivuxolimab in advanced cancers. The data were produced by immunoSEQ multiplex PCR, yet TCRdb's version contains in-frame clones alone and is incomplete. The data hold some 41,000 clones, with roughly 90% observed a single time. The germline V gene encodes CDR1 SGHVS and CDR2 FQNEAQ. The CDR3 length is 16 residues. V lost 2 bases to trimming and J lost 6 bases; unmatched junction nucleotides: 10. Sequencing was performed on CD4+ or CD8+ T cells sorted from blood, taken in a trial of the OX40 agonist ivuxolimab. This rearrangement joins TRBV7-8 to TRBJ2-3; TRBD2 matches 8 bases. The receptor was derived from an adult with an advanced solid tumor such as melanoma, head and neck, liver or kidney cancer. The CDR3 loop reads CASSLSASGFSDTQYF. For the CDR3, the DNA is TGTGCCAGCAGCTTATCGGCTAGCGGGTTTTCGGATACGCAGTATTTT.